This TCR beta chain came from a study of cytomegalovirus exposure and HLA in healthy donors. The trim removed 4 bases at V and 3 bases at J, leaving 2 bases unmatched. Germline CDR1 SGHAT, CDR2 FQNNGV. CDR3 length: 14 residues. Primers for the PCR totalled 60 Vbeta and 13 Jbeta. Clones were sequenced by immunoSEQ multiplex PCR, and TCRdb holds only the in-frame ones, with some missing. The sample holds 120,000 or so clones; roughly 80% are singletons and the top ten take around 3.5%. This clone was seen only once. The rearrangement links TRBV11-2 to TRBJ2-5, with TRBD1 matching 10 bases. The source material was PBMCs. This sequence was found in a man aged 25 to 40 in good health and CMV-seronegative. CDR3 sequence (DNA): TGTGCCAGCAGCTCAGGGACAGGGGAAGAGACCCAGTACTTC. Amino acids: CASSSGTGEETQYF.